This paragraph reports one T cell receptor beta chain. This clone was seen only a few times. Its antigen is currently not known. Gene labels and germline sequences for this entry follow the mouse. The read ends 4 residues shy of where the CDR3 ends; the end is completed using the germline J gene. Measured from the cysteine to the phenylalanine, the CDR3 is 14 residues long. Sequencing covers 30 bases of the CDR3, shown here with the frame starting at base 1. Cut back by 2 bases and 3 bases, the V and J ends lie 9 bases apart. CDR1 and CDR2, looked up from the germline V gene (reference sequence), are LGHNA and YNLKQL. Libraries came from the immunoSEQ multiplex PCR assay. RNA was extracted from all samples and reverse transcribed into cDNA as template for TCR sequencing. SuperScript III was used to make first-strand cDNA, primed with a 2:1 mix of oligo-dT and random hexamers. A synthetic immune receptor repertoire was used to assess amplification bias, and residual bias was removed computationally. Sequencing of the libraries was done on Illumina HiSeq using 60 bp reads that spanned the CDR3 and were read from J toward V. Turning to the authors' computational methods: Raw reads were preprocessed to remove errors, and CDR3 was defined by IMGT conventions from the conserved cysteine to phenylalanine. To get clonality, Shannon entropy was normalized by log2 of the number of productive unique TCRs and the result was subtracted from 1. CD4 or CD8 identity of scalp clones was inferred by cross-referencing scalp TCRbeta sequences with sorted blood CD4 and CD8 repertoires. TCRdb took over this immuneACCESS table, retaining in-frame rearrangements with V and J assigned. Such tables are incomplete; in checked studies, under half of the missing clones stem from an unresolved V gene, and the remainder is unexplained. The DNA gave D and trimming, while V, J and clone size come from that table. In this sample, around 300,000 clones appear, none counted once only. 1.2% of the sample is held by the ten biggest clonotypes.

Cells from pooled mouse cutaneous lymph nodes were stained for CD4, CD8alpha, NKG2D, NKG2ACE and other markers and then sorted on a BD Influx. The entry originates in a study of CD8+ T cells in alopecia areata (dated by TCRdb to the late 2010s). The study in broad terms: Female C3H/HeJ recipients, roughly 6-11 weeks old, were grafted with skin from C3H/HeJ donors with spontaneous alopecia (about 6-12 months old). The RNA source kit depended on sample type: the PAXgene miRNA kit for fixed scalp, the miRNeasy kit for PBMCs, and the RNeasy kit for mouse skin. High-throughput TCRbeta sequencing was used to examine T cell clonal expansion in alopecia areata in both the C3H/HeJ mouse model and human patients. In humans, TCRbeta sequencing was performed on scalp tissue and on sorted CD4+ and CD8+ peripheral blood T cells from healthy controls and from patients with patchy or totalis/universalis alopecia areata. TCRbeta CDR3 regions were amplified by immunoSEQ multiplex PCR with 35 Vbeta forward and 13 Jbeta reverse primers. Scalp clonality was compared among normal scalp (n=4), patchy alopecia areata scalp (n=8), and alopecia totalis/universalis scalp (n=8). The study at large found these results: Compared with normal scalp, lesional scalp, particularly in alopecia totalis/universalis, had higher clonality and more expanded CD8+ clones, which suggests antigenic drive. TCR sequences shared between patients were less clear than in mice, possibly partly because of HLA diversity in the patient population. Unlike mouse skin, where gammadelta T cells dominate, normal human skin contains resident alphabeta T cells that get sequenced too, which complicates analysis of the scalp TCR repertoire.

The TCR was taken from a C3H/HeJ mouse with alopecia areata. Mice of this strain bear MHC haplotype H2-k. Here the chain combines TRBV5 and TRBJ2-5; D gene: possibly TRBD1, on 6 matching bases. The specimen sequenced was CD4+ T cells sorted from a lymph node. The CDR3 corresponds to CASSQTQGQDTQYF. The part of the CDR3 DNA that was read is TGTGCCAGCAGCCAAACTCAGGGGCAAGAC.